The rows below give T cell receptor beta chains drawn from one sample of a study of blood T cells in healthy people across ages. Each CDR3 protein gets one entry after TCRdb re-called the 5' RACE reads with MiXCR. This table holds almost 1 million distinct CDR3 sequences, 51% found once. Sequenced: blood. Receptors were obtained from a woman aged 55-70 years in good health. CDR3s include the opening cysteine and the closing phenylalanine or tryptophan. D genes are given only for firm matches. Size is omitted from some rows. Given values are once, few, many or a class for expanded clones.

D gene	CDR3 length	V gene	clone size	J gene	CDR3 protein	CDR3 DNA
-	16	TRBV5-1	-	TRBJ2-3	CASSILGRGGTDTQYF	TGCGCCAGCAGCATCCTTGGACGGGGTGGGACAGATACGCAGTATTTT
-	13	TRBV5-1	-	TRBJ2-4	CASSLIPGREQYF	TGCGCCAGCAGCTTGATCCCCGGCAGGGAGCAGTACTTC
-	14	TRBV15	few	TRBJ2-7	CATSRDHRAYEQYF	TGTGCCACCAGCAGAGACCACAGGGCCTACGAGCAGTACTTC
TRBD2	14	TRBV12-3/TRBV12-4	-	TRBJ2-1	CASTLAGVKDEQFF	TGTGCCAGCACCCTAGCGGGAGTTAAGGATGAGCAGTTCTTC
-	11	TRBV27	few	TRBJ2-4	CANRGTHIQYF	TGTGCCAACCGGGGGACCCACATTCAGTACTTC
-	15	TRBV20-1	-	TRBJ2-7	CSAGRRDQLIYEQYF	TGCAGTGCTGGACGCCGGGACCAACTAATATACGAGCAGTACTTC
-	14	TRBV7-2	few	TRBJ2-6	CASSLPRGANVLTF	TGTGCCAGCAGCTTACCGAGGGGGGCCAACGTCCTGACTTTC
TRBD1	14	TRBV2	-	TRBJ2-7	CASIDRGLYNEQYF	TGTGCCAGCATTGACAGGGGCCTATACAATGAGCAGTACTTC
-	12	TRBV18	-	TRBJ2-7	CASSPGPSEQYF	TGTGCCAGCTCACCCGGGCCCTCCGAGCAGTACTTC
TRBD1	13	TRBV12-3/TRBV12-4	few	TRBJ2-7	CASSWTGPNEQYF	TGTGCCAGCAGTTGGACAGGGCCAAACGAGCAGTACTTC
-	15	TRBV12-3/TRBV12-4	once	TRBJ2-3	CASSSQGPGGDTQYF	TGTGCCAGCAGTTCCCAGGGACCCGGGGGAGATACGCAGTATTTT
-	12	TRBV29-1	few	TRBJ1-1	CSVEERPVEAFF	TGCAGCGTTGAGGAACGCCCGGTTGAGGCTTTCTTT
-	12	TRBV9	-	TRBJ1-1	CASSVAGTEAFF	TGTGCCAGCAGCGTAGCTGGGACGGAAGCTTTCTTT
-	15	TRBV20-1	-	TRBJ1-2	CSALRRQEHYNGYTF	TGCAGTGCTCTTCGCCGACAGGAACATTACAATGGCTACACCTTC
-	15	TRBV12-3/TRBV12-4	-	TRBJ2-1	CASTLGAGSYNEQFF	TGTGCCAGCACCCTTGGAGCGGGCTCCTACAATGAGCAGTTCTTC
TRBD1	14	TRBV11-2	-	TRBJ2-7	CASRLSGQYYEQYF	TGTGCCAGCAGGCTTTCGGGACAGTACTACGAGCAGTACTTC
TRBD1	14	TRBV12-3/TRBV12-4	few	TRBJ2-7	CASSSRQGLGEQYF	TGTGCCAGCAGTTCCCGACAGGGTCTGGGCGAGCAGTACTTC
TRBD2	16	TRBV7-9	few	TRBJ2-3	CASSTYVSSGVDTQYF	TGTGCCAGCAGCACTTACGTCTCTAGCGGGGTGGATACGCAGTATTTT
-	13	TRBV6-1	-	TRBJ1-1	CASSPRVPTEAFF	TGTGCCAGCAGCCCCAGGGTGCCCACTGAAGCTTTCTTT
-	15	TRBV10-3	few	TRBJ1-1	CAIRRDLGGDTEAFF	TGTGCCATCAGGCGGGACCTGGGCGGCGACACTGAAGCTTTCTTT
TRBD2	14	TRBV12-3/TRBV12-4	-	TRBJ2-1	CASSFASGRNEQFF	TGTGCCAGCAGTTTTGCTAGCGGGAGGAACGAGCAGTTCTTC
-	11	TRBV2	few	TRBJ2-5	CASSEHETQYF	TGTGCCAGCAGTGAACATGAGACCCAGTACTTC
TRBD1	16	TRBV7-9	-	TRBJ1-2	CASSLVGTGVRDGYTF	TGTGCCAGCAGCTTAGTCGGGACAGGGGTGAGAGATGGCTACACCTTC
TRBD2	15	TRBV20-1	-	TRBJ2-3	CSARKPGLDTDTQYF	TGCAGTGCTAGAAAACCGGGACTAGATACAGATACGCAGTATTTT
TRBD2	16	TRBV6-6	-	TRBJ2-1	CASTTDGAGGYNEQFF	TGTGCCAGCACCACCGACGGAGCGGGAGGATACAATGAGCAGTTCTTC
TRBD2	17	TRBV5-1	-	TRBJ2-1	CASSYTSGIRFYNEQFF	TGCGCCAGCAGCTACACTAGCGGGATAAGGTTTTACAATGAGCAGTTCTTC
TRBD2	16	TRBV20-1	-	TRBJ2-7	CSAAPLFSGTLYEQYF	TGCAGTGCTGCTCCCTTGTTTAGCGGGACCCTCTACGAGCAGTACTTC
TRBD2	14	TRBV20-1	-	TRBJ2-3	CSATTSGNTDTQYF	TGCAGTGCCACGACTAGCGGAAACACAGATACGCAGTATTTT
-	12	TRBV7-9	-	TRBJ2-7	CASGGSPSEQYF	TGTGCCAGCGGGGGATCCCCATCCGAGCAGTACTTC
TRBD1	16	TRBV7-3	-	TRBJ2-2	CASSPDRGRHTGELFF	TGTGCCAGCAGCCCCGACAGGGGGCGCCACACCGGGGAGCTGTTTTTT
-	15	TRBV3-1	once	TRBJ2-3	CASSQGRTSTDTQYF	TGTGCCAGCAGCCAAGGGCGGACTAGCACAGATACGCAGTATTTT
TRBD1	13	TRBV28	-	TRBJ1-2	CASRETGIYGYTF	TGTGCCAGCAGGGAGACAGGGATATATGGCTACACCTTC
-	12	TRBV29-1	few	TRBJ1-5	CSVSPGRGPQHF	TGCAGCGTTTCTCCGGGACGCGGGCCCCAGCATTTT
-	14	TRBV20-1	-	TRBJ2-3	CSARDPSGTDTQYF	TGCAGTGCTAGAGATCCTAGCGGCACAGATACGCAGTATTTT
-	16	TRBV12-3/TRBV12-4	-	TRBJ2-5	CASSLVAEPYQETQYF	TGTGCCAGCAGCTTAGTAGCGGAACCGTACCAAGAGACCCAGTACTTC
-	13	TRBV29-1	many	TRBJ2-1	CSVGQGSVNEQFF	TGCAGCGTTGGGCAGGGGAGCGTCAATGAGCAGTTCTTC
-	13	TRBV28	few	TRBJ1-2	CASSLVLNYGYTF	TGCGCCAGCAGCTTGGTGCTAAACTATGGCTACACCTTC
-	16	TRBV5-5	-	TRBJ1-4	CASSLDHGILGEKLFF	TGTGCCAGCAGCTTGGATCACGGTATTTTGGGTGAAAAACTGTTTTTT
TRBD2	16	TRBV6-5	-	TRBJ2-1	CASSLTTGTRNNEQFF	TGTGCCAGCAGTTTAACCACCGGGACTAGGAACAATGAGCAGTTCTTC
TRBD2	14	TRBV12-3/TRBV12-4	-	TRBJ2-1	CASTVAGRDSEQFF	TGTGCCAGCACCGTTGCCGGGAGGGATAGTGAGCAGTTCTTC